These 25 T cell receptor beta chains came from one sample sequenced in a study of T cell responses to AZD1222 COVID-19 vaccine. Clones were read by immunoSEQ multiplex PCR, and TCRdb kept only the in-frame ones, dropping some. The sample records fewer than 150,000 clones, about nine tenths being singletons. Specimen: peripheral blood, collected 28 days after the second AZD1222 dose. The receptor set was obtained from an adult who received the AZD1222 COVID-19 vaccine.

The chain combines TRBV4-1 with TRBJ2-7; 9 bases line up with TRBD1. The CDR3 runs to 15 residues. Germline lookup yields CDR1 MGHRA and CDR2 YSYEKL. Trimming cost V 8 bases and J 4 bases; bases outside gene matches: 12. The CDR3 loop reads CASGRPGQGTYEQYF. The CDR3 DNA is TGCGCCAGCGGCCGACCGGGACAGGGTACTTACGAGCAGTACTTC.

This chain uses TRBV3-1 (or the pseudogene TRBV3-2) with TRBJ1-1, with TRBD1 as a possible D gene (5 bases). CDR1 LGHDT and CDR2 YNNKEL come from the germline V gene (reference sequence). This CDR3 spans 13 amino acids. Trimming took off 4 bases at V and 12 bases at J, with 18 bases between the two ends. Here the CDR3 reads CASSPPPARVTFF. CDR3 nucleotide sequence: TGTGCCAGCAGCCCTCCCCCGGCCAGGGTGACTTTCTTT.

The CDR3, as DNA: TGTGCCAGCAGCTTAGGGGGGTGGGACCCAGCCTACAATGAGCAGTTCTTC. It yields the protein CASSLGGWDPAYNEQFF. The V call is TRBV7-7, the J call TRBJ2-1; D could derive from TRBD1 or TRBD2 (5 bases each). Germline CDR1 and CDR2: SSHAT and FNYEAQ (reference sequence). V lost 1 base and J 2 bases, leaving 15 bases between the germline ends. This CDR3 spans 17 amino acids.

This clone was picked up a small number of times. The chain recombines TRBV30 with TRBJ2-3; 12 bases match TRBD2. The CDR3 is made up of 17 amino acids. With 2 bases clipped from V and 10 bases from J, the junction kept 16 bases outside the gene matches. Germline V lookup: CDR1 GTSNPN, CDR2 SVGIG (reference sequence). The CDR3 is CAWSPSTLAGGRNPQYF. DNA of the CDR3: TGTGCCTGGAGTCCATCAACGCTAGCGGGGGGGAGAAACCCGCAGTATTTT.

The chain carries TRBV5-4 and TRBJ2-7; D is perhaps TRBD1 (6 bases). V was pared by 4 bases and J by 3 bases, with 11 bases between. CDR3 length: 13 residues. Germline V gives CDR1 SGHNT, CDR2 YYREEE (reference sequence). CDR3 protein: CASSRDTDYEQYF. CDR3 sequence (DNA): TGTGCCAGCAGCCGGGACACGGACTACGAGCAGTACTTC.

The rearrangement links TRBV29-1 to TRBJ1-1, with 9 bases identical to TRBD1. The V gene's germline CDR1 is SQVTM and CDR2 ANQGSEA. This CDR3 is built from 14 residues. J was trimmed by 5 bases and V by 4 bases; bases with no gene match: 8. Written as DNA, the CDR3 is TGCAGCGTTGGACCGGGACAGGGCTGGACTGAAGCTTTCTTT. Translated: CSVGPGQGWTEAFF.

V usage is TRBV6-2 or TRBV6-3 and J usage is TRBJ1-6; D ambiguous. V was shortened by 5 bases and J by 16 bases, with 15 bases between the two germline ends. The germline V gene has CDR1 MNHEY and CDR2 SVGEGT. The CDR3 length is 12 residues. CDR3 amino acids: CASSHLQRPLHF. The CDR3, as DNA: TGTGCCAGCAGTCACCTCCAGAGACCTCTCCACTTT.

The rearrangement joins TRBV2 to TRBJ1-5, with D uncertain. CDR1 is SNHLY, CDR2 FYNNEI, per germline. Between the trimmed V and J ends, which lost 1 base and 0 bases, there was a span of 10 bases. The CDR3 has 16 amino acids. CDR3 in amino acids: CASSEVGWYSNQPQHF. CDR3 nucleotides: TGTGCCAGCAGTGAAGTAGGCTGGTATAGCAATCAGCCCCAGCATTTT.

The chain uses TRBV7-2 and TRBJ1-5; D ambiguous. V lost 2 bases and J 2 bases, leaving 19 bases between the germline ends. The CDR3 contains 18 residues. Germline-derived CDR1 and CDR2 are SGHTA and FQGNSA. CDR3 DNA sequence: TGTGCCAGCAGCTTACGGGGTAGCAAGGAATGGGGCAATCAGCCCCAGCATTTT. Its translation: CASSLRGSKEWGNQPQHF.

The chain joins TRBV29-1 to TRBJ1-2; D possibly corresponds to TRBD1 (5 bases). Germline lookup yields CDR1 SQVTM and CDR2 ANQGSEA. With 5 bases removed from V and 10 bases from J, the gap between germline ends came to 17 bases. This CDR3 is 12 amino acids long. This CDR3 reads CSVNRDGMVYTF. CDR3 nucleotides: TGCAGCGTTAATCGGGACGGGATGGTCTACACCTTC.

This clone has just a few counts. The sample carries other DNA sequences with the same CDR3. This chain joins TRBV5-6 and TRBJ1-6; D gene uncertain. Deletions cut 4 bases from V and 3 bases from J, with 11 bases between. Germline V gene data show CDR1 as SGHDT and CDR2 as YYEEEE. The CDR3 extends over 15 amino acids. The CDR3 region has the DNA TGTGCCAGCAGCCCTGACGGAAGCTATAATTCACCCCTCCACTTT. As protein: CASSPDGSYNSPLHF.

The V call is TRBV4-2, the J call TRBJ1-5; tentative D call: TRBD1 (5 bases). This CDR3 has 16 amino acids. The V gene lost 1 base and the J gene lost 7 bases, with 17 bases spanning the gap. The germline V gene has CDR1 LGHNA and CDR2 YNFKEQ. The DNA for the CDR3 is TGTGCCAGCAGCCAAGGAGGTTCGCAGGGTCAACAGCCCCAGCATTTT. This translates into CASSQGGSQGQQPQHF.

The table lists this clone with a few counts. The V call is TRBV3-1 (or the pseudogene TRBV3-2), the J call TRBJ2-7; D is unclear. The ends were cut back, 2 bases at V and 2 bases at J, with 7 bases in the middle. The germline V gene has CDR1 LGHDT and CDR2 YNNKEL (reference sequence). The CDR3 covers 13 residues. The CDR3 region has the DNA TGTGCCAGCAGCCAACCGATCCCCTACGAGCAGTACTTC. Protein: CASSQPIPYEQYF.

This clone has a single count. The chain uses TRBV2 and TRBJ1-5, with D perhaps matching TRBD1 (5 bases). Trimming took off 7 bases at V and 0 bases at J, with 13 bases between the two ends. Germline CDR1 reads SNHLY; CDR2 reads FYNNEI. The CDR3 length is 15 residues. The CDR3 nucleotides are TGTGCCAGCAACTTGCCCGACAGTAGCAATCAGCCCCAGCATTTT. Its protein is CASNLPDSSNQPQHF. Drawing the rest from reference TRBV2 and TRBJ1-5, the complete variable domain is EPEVTQTPSHQVTQMGQEVILRCVPISNHLYFYWYRQILGQKVEFLVSFYNNEISEKSEIFDDQFSVERPDGSNFTLKIRSTKLEDSAMYFCASNLPDSSNQPQHFGDGTRLSIL.

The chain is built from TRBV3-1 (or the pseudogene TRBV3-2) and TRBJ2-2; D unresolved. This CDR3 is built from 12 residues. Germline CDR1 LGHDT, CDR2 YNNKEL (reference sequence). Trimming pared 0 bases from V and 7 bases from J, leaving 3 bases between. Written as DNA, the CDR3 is TGTGCCAGCAGCCAAGAATACGGGGAGCTGTTTTTT. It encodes CASSQEYGELFF.

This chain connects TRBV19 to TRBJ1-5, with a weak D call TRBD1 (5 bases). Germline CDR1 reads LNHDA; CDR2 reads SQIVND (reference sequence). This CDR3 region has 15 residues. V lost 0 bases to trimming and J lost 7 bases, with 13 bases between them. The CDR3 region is CASSIERQGRQPQHF. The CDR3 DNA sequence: TGTGCCAGTAGTATAGAGCGTCAGGGAAGGCAGCCCCAGCATTTT.

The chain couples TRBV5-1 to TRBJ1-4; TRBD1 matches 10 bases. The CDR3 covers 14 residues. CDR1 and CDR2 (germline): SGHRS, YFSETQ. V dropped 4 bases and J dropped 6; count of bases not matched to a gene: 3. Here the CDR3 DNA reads TGCGCCAGCAGCAGACAGGGGGCGGATGAAAAACTGTTTTTT. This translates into CASSRQGADEKLFF.

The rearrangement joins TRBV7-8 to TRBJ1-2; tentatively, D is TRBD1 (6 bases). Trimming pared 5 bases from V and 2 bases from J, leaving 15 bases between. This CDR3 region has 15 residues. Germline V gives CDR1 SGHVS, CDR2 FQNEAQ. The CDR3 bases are TGTGCCAGCAGCGACTACAGGGAGGGGAACTATGGCTACACCTTC. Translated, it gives CASSDYREGNYGYTF.

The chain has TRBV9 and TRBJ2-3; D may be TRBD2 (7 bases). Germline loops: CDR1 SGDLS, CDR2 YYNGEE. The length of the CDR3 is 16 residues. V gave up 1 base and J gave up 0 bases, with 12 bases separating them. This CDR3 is CASSVWRGGSTDTQYF. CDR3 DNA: TGTGCCAGCAGCGTATGGAGGGGGGGGAGCACAGATACGCAGTATTTT.

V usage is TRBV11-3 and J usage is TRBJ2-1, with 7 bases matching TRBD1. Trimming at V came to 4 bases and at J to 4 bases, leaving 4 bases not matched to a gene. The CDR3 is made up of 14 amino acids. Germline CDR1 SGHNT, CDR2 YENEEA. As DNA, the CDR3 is TGTGCCAGCAGCTCCCGGGGACAGTACAATGAGCAGTTCTTC. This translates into CASSSRGQYNEQFF.

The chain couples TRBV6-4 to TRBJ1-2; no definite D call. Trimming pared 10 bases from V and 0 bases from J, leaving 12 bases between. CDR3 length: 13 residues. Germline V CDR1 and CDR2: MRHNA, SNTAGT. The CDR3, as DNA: TGTGCCACCAGAGACGGGGCTAACTATGGCTACACCTTC. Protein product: CATRDGANYGYTF.

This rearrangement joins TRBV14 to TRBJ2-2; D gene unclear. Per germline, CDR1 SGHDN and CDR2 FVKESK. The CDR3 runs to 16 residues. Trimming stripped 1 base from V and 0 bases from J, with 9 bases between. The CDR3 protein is CASSQVGRANTGELFF. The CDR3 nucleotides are TGTGCCAGCAGCCAAGTCGGCAGAGCGAACACCGGGGAGCTGTTTTTT.

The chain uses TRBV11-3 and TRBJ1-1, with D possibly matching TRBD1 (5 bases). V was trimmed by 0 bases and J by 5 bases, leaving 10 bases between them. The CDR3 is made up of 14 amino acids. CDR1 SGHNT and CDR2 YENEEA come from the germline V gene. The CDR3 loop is CASSLEGVRTEAFF. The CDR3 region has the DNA TGTGCCAGCAGCTTAGAAGGGGTTAGAACTGAAGCTTTCTTT. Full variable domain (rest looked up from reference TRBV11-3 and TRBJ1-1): EAGVVQSPRYKIIEKKQPVAFWCNPISGHNTLYWYLQNLGQGPELLIRYENEEAVDDSQLPKDRFSAERLKGVDSTLKIQPAELGDSAVYLCASSLEGVRTEAFFGQGTRLTVV.

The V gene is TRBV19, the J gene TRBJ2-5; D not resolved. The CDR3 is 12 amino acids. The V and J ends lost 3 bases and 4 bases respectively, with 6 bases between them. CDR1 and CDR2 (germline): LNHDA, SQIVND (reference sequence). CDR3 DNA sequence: TGTGCCAGTAGTATCGGGTTAGAGACCCAGTACTTC. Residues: CASSIGLETQYF.

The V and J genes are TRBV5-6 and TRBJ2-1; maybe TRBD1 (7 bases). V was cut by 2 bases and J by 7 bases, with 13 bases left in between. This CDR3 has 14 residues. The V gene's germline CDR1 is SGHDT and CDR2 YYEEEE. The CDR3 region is CASSFPQGRNEQFF. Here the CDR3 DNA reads TGTGCCAGCAGCTTCCCACAGGGGAGGAATGAGCAGTTCTTC.